This T cell receptor beta chain was sequenced for a study of Ad26.COV2.S vaccination and SARS-CoV-2 variants. Study summary: By the intramuscular route, Ad26.COV2.S was given once, or twice 56 days apart.

Germline CDR1 and CDR2: MGHDK and SYGVNS. Trimming removed 4 bases at V and 8 bases at J, with 15 bases between. There are 14 residues in the CDR3. Comment on this clone: Its specificity is not known.

Libraries were prepared by immunoSEQ multiplex PCR; TCRdb keeps only in-frame clonotypes and omits some of them. The sample has about 350,000 clones, about 88% seen once. Documented treatment: roughly 19 received Ad26.COV2.S at low or high dose, single or two shots; roughly five received placebo; per-sample allocation not given. Repertoires come from day 63 after the first vaccine or placebo injection. An Ad26 vector expressing Wuhan-strain SARS-CoV-2 spike served as the vaccine. Study-wide results and caveats: Comparability of non-spike TCR breadth was observed across vaccine and placebo recipients.

The V gene is TRBV25-1, the J gene TRBJ2-1, with D unresolved. Here the sequenced sample was peripheral blood, taken in a trial of Ad26.COV2.S vaccine versus placebo. The sequence derives from a person aged 18-60 years who received the Ad26.COV2.S COVID-19 vaccine or a placebo. CDR3 in amino acids: CASSVAGVNYEQFF. The DNA of the CDR3 is TGTGCCAGCAGTGTAGCAGGAGTTAATTATGAGCAGTTCTTC.